These 19 T cell receptor beta chains share one sample of origin, sequenced in a study of identical twins. TCRdb re-analysed the 5' RACE reads in MiXCR, keeping a single row per CDR3 protein. The data contain about 100,000 distinct CDR3 sequences, under 6.5% of them singletons. Sequencing input: memory T cells sorted from blood. These receptors were obtained from a woman aged 45-65 years in good health.

Remarks on this clonotype: A single base separates this from a much larger clone, so it may be a read error. This CDR3 fails to terminate in the conserved phenylalanine or tryptophan, so it likely reflects a read error. This chain uses TRBV7-2 with TRBJ2-7, with D maybe TRBD1 (6 bases). Trimming cost V 1 base and J 4 bases, with 14 bases left between them. The CDR3 has 15 amino acids. CDR1 is SGHTA, CDR2 FQGNSA, per germline. This CDR3 is CASSLGRGQWYEQYD. The CDR3 region has the DNA TGTGCCAGCAGCTTAGGACGGGGACAATGGTACGAGCAGTACGAC.

This clonotype has at least ten counts. The chain has TRBV7-2 and TRBJ1-5, with TRBD1 matching 7 bases. This CDR3 is built from 14 residues. V lost 5 bases and J lost 5; bases outside the gene matches: 6. Germline assignment: CDR1 SGHTA and CDR2 FQGNSA. The CDR3, as DNA: TGTGCCAGCAGCCGACAGGGAAGGGATCAGCCCCAGCATTTT. Translation: CASSRQGRDQPQHF.

This clonotype was counted at least ten times. V is TRBV7-9 and J is TRBJ1-4; 8 nucleotides match TRBD1. Trimming took 5 bases from V and 8 from J; bases not matched to a gene: 7. The CDR3 loop spans 14 amino acids. The germline CDR1 and CDR2 sequences are SEHNR and FQNEAQ (reference sequence). CDR3 nucleotide sequence: TGTGCCAGCAGCCCGGGACAGGTGGACGAAAAACTGTTTTTT. It codes for CASSPGQVDEKLFF.

The chain is built from TRBV7-2 and TRBJ2-3, with 7 bases aligning to TRBD2. V trimming: 5 bases; J trimming: 4 bases; junction bases outside the gene matches: 9. In germline, CDR1 is SGHTA, CDR2 FQGNSA. The CDR3 is made up of 15 amino acids. The CDR3 is CASSPVGGSADTQYF. CDR3 nucleotide sequence: TGTGCCAGCAGCCCAGTGGGCGGGAGCGCAGATACGCAGTATTTT.

This clonotype was recorded many times. The V and J genes are TRBV12-3 or TRBV12-4 and TRBJ1-2; D ambiguous. Trimming shortened V by 6 bases and J by 8 bases, and 13 bases separated the two germline ends. The CDR3 contains 12 residues. DNA for the CDR3: TGTGCCAGCAGCCCGGACCGGAACGGCTACACCTTC. Amino acid sequence: CASSPDRNGYTF.

This clonotype was counted many times. The rearrangement uses TRBV28 and TRBJ2-1; no clear D gene. The V end was cut by 2 bases, the J end by 10 bases, with 9 bases between. The germline V gene encodes CDR1 MDHEN and CDR2 SYDVKM. CDR3 length equals 12 residues. The CDR3 DNA is TGTGCCAGCAGTTTAGAGTCTCGAGAGCAGTTCTTC. Translating it yields CASSLESREQFF.

This clonotype showed up just a few times. The V and J genes are TRBV5-6 and TRBJ2-5, with 11 bases that match TRBD2. The CDR3 sequence is 15 residues long. The V and J ends lost 7 bases and 2 bases, in that order; junction bases with no gene match: 7. CDR1 is SGHDT, CDR2 YYEEEE, per germline. In DNA form, the CDR3 reads TGTGCCAGCCACAGACTAGCGGGATGGCAAGAGACCCAGTACTTC. This translates into CASHRLAGWQETQYF.

Concerning this clonotype: A read error is possible here, since a much larger clone lies one base away. The rearrangement uses TRBV9 and TRBJ2-1; D possibly corresponds to TRBD2 (5 bases). The V gene's germline CDR1 is SGDLS and CDR2 YYNGEE. This CDR3 has 15 residues. Trimming removed 0 bases from V and 0 bases from J, with 7 bases in between. CDR3 nucleotide sequence: TGTGCCAGCAGCGTAGGGAGGAGCTCCTACAATGAGCAGTTCTTC. This gives the protein CASSVGRSSYNEQFF.

This clonotype was counted many times. The CDR3: CASSAAGFGDSYNEQFF. Written as DNA, the CDR3 is TGCGCCAGCAGCGCAGCAGGGTTCGGGGACTCCTACAATGAGCAGTTCTTC. The chain recombines TRBV5-1 with TRBJ2-1, with D perhaps matching TRBD1 or TRBD2 (5 bases each). Per the germline V gene, CDR1 is SGHRS and CDR2 is YFSETQ. The CDR3 is made up of 17 amino acids. Trimming removed 4 bases at V and 0 bases at J, with 17 bases between.

This clonotype has only a few counts. The rearrangement links TRBV7-2 to TRBJ2-3, with unresolved D. The CDR3 consists of 12 residues. With 5 bases removed from V and 11 bases from J, the gap between germline ends came to 14 bases. Germline V gene lookup returns CDR1 SGHTA and CDR2 FQGNSA. This CDR3 is CASSAPASWQYF. CDR3 bases: TGTGCCAGCAGCGCTCCGGCGAGTTGGCAGTATTTT.

The chain employs TRBV4-1 and TRBJ2-7; the match to TRBD1 covers 8 bases. V was pared by 3 bases and J by 7 bases, with 8 bases of the junction left unmatched. The CDR3 consists of 14 residues. Germline V gene lookup returns CDR1 MGHRA and CDR2 YSYEKL. The CDR3 loop is CASSQARTGLEQYF. Here the CDR3 DNA reads TGCGCCAGCAGCCAGGCTCGGACAGGGTTAGAGCAGTACTTC.

This clonotype showed up just a few times. The chain recombines TRBV5-4 with TRBJ2-1, with 7 bases aligning to TRBD1. Germline V lookup: CDR1 SGHNT, CDR2 YYREEE (reference sequence). Losses at the gene ends were 3 bases for V and 3 bases for J; bases not matched to a gene: 6. The CDR3 sequence is 15 residues long. The CDR3 sequence is CASSYTGVGYNEQFF. CDR3 nucleotide sequence: TGTGCCAGCAGCTACACAGGGGTGGGCTACAATGAGCAGTTCTTC. Complete variable domain (other parts from reference TRBV5-4 and TRBJ2-1): ETGVTQSPTHLIKTRGQQVTLRCSSQSGHNTVSWYQQALGQGPQFIFQYYREEENGRGNFPPRFSGLQFPNYSSELNVNALELDDSALYLCASSYTGVGYNEQFFGPGTRLTVL.

This rearrangement joins TRBV28 to TRBJ2-7, with D possibly being TRBD2 (5 bases). Germline V gene sequence: CDR1 MDHEN, CDR2 SYDVKM. V lost 10 bases, J lost 4 bases, and 11 bases lay in between. There are 11 residues in the CDR3. The CDR3 region has the DNA TGTGCCACCTTACAGCGGTACGAGCAGTACTTC. Protein product: CATLQRYEQYF.

This clonotype was counted ten times or more. The rearrangement uses TRBV5-1 and TRBJ2-1, with a possible D match to TRBD1 (5 bases). Between the trimmed V and J ends, which lost 3 bases and 8 bases, there was a span of 18 bases. The CDR3 is 15 residues long. Per germline, CDR1 SGHRS and CDR2 YFSETQ. Written as DNA, the CDR3 is TGCGCCAGCAGCTGGAGCAGGGTGGATGTCGATGAGCAGTTCTTC. Its translation: CASSWSRVDVDEQFF.

This clonotype was recorded at least ten times. CDR3: CASSKTYGQPQHF. Written as DNA, the CDR3 is TGTGCCAGCAGTAAGACATACGGGCAGCCCCAGCATTTT. The J gene is TRBJ1-5, the V gene TRBV6-1; D not resolved. This CDR3 has 13 amino acids. Germline CDR1 and CDR2: MNHNS and SASEGT. Trimming removed 5 bases at V and 7 bases at J, with 12 bases between.

This clonotype was seen at least ten times. The chain uses TRBV30 and TRBJ1-3, with 7 bases matching TRBD1. Trimming at V came to 3 bases and at J to 7 bases, leaving 12 bases not matched to a gene. The CDR3 spans 15 residues. In germline, CDR1 is GTSNPN, CDR2 SVGIG (reference sequence). CDR3 in DNA: TGTGCCTGGAGGGGATTGGGGGACAGTCCTAACACCATATATTTT. This sequence encodes CAWRGLGDSPNTIYF.

The chain has TRBV20-1 and TRBJ2-2, with TRBD2 identical over 9 bases. The germline CDR1 and CDR2 sequences are DFQATT and SNEGSKA (reference sequence). J lost 1 base, V lost 0 bases, and 6 bases had no gene match. The CDR3 runs to 17 residues. The CDR3 reads CSARDHSSGMNTGELFF. The CDR3 DNA follows: TGCAGTGCTAGAGATCACTCTAGCGGGATGAACACCGGGGAGCTGTTTTTT.

This clonotype came up a few times. The V call is TRBV12-3 or TRBV12-4, the J call TRBJ1-4, with D perhaps matching TRBD1 (5 bases). V lost 4 bases to trimming and J lost 7 bases, with 19 bases between them. This CDR3 spans 16 amino acids. The CDR3 here is CASSSRPGMRGEKLFF. The CDR3 DNA follows: TGTGCCAGCAGTTCCCGACCAGGGATGCGCGGTGAAAAACTGTTTTTT.

Ten or more counts support this clonotype. The chain recombines TRBV12-3 or TRBV12-4 with TRBJ2-5, with TRBD1 identical over 7 bases. This CDR3 is built from 13 residues. Trimming took 6 bases from V and 4 from J; bases not matched to a gene: 5. CDR3 protein: CASRDRLAETQYF. The CDR3 DNA sequence: TGTGCCAGCAGGGACAGGTTGGCAGAGACCCAGTACTTC.